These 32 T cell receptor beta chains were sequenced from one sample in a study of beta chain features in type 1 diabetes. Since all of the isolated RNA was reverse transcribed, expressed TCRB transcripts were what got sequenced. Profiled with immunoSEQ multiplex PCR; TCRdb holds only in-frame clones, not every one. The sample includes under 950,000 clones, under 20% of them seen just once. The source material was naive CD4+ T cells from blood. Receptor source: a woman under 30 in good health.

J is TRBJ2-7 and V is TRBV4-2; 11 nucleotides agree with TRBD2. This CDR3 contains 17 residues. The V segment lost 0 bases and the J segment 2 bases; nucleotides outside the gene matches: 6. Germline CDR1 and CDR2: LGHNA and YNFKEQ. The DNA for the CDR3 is TGTGCCAGCAGCCAAGAGGCCCTAGCGGGAGGAGCCTACGAGCAGTACTTC. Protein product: CASSQEALAGGAYEQYF.

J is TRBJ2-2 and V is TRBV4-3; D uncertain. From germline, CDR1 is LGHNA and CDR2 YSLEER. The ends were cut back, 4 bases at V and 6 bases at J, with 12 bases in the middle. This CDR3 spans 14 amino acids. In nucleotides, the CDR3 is TGCGCCAGCAGCCCCCAGCTTGGACCCGGGGAGCTGTTTTTT. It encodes CASSPQLGPGELFF.

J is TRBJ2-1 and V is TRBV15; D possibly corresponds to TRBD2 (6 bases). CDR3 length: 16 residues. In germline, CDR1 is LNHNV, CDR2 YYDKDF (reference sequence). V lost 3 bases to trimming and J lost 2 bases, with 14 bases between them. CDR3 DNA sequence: TGTGCCACCAGCAGTAAGGGACTCCCTCCCTACAATGAGCAGTTCTTC. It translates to CATSSKGLPPYNEQFF.

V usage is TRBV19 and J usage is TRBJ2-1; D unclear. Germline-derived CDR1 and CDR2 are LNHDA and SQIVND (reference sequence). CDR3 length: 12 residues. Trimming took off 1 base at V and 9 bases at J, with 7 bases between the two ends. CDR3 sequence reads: CASSIGVREQFF. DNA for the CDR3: TGTGCCAGTAGTATAGGGGTGCGTGAGCAGTTCTTC.

The CDR3 DNA reads as TGTGCCAGCAGCTCCGGACTAGCGCCGCGCTACGAGCAGTACTTC. This encodes CASSSGLAPRYEQYF. This chain links TRBV7-9 with TRBJ2-7; 9 positions agree with TRBD2. CDR1 and CDR2 (germline): SEHNR, FQNEAQ (reference sequence). The trim removed 4 bases at V and 3 bases at J, leaving 7 bases unmatched. The CDR3 covers 15 residues. The full variable domain, with the rest looked up from reference TRBV7-9 and TRBJ2-7, is DTGVSQNPRHKITKRGQNVTFRCDPISEHNRLYWYRQTLGQGPEFLTYFQNEAQLEKSRLLSDRFSAERPKGSFSTLEIQRTEQGDSAMYLCASSSGLAPRYEQYFGPGTRLTVT.

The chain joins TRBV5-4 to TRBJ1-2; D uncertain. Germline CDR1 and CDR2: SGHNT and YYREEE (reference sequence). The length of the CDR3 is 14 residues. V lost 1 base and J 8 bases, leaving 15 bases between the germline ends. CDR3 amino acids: CASSLTHGPSGYTF. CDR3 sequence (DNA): TGTGCCAGCAGCTTGACCCACGGCCCTTCGGGCTACACCTTC.

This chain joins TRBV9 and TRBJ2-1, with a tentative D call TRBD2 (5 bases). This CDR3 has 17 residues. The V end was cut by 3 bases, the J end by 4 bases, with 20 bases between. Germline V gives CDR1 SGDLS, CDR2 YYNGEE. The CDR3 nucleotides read TGTGCCAGCAGCGCCCGAGCTAGCTCCGATAAATACAATGAGCAGTTCTTC. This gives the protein CASSARASSDKYNEQFF.

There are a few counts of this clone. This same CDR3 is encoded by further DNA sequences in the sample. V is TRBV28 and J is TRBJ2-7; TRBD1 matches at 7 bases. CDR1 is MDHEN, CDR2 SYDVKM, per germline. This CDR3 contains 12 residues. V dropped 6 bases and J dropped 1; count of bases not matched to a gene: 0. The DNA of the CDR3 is TGTGCCAGCAGACAGGGGTCCTACGAGCAGTACTTC. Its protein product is CASRQGSYEQYF.

CDR3 residues: CASSPPGDRGQGQPQHF. CDR3 DNA: TGTGCCAGTAGTCCCCCTGGGGACAGGGGTCAAGGGCAGCCCCAGCATTTT. The gene calls are TRBV19 and TRBJ1-5; the match to TRBD1 covers 10 bases. V gave up 5 bases and J gave up 7 bases; unmatched junction bases: 14. The CDR3 extends over 17 amino acids. CDR1 and CDR2 from the germline V gene are LNHDA and SQIVND (reference sequence).

As DNA, the CDR3 is TGTGCCAGCAGTTTATCCCGACAGAATACGCAGTATTTT. Encoded protein: CASSLSRQNTQYF. The chain joins TRBV27 to TRBJ2-3, with D possibly TRBD1 on 5 matching bases. This CDR3 region has 13 residues. Germline CDR1 MNHEY, CDR2 SMNVEV (reference sequence). The V end lost 0 bases, the J end lost 7 bases, and 8 bases lay between the germline ends.

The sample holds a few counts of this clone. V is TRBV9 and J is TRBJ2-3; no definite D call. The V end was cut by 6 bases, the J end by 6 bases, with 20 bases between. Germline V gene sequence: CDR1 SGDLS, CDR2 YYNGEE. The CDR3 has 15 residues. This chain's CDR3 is CASTPRPAESDTQYF. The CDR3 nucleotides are TGTGCCAGCACCCCTCGGCCAGCCGAAAGCGATACGCAGTATTTT.

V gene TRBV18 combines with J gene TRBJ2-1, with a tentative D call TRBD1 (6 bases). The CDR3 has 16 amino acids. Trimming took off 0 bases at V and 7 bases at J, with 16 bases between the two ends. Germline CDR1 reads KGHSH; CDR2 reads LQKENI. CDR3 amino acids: CASSPPLYRDGNEQFF. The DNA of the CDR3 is TGTGCCAGCTCACCACCGTTGTACAGGGATGGAAATGAGCAGTTCTTC.

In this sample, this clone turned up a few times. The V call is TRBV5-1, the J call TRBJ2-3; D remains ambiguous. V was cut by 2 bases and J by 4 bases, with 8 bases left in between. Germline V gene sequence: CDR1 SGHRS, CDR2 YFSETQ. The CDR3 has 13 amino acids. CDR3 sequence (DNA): TGCGCCAGCAGCTTTGGCATATCAGATACGCAGTATTTT. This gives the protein CASSFGISDTQYF.

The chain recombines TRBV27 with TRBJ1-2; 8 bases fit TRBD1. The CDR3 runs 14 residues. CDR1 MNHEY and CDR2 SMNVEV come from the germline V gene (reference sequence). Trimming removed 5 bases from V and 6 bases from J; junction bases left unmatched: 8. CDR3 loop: CASSPRTGRNGYTF. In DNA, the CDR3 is TGTGCCAGCAGTCCTCGGACAGGGAGGAATGGCTACACCTTC.

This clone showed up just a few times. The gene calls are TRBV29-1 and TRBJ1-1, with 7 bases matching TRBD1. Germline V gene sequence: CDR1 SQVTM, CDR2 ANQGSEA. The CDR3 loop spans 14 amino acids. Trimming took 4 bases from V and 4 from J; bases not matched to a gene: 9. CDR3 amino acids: CSVGLGGRGTEAFF. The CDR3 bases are TGCAGCGTTGGGCTAGGGGGCCGAGGCACTGAAGCTTTCTTT. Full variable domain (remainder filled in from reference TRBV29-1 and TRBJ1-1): SAVISQKPSRDICQRGTSLTIQCQVDSQVTMMFWYRQQPGQSLTLIATANQGSEATYESGFVIDKFPISRPNLTFSTLTVSNMSPEDSSIYLCSVGLGGRGTEAFFGQGTRLTVV.

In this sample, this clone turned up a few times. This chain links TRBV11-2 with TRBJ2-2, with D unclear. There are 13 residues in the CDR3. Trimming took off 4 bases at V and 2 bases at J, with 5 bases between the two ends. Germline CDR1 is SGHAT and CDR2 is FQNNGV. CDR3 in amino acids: CASSSGNTGELFF. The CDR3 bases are TGTGCCAGCAGCTCTGGTAACACCGGGGAGCTGTTTTTT.

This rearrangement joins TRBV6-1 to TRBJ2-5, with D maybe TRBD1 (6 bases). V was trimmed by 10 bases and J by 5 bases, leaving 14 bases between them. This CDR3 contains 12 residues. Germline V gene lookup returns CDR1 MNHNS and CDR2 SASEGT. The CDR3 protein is CATRDIVETQYF. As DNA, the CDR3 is TGTGCCACCCGGGACATTGTCGAGACCCAGTACTTC.

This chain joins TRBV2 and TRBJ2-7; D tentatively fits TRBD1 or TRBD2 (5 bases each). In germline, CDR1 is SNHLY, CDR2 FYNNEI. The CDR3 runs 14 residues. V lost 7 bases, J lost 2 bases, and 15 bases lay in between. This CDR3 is CASTLEDTTYEQYF. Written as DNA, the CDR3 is TGTGCCAGCACTCTGGAGGACACTACCTACGAGCAGTACTTC.

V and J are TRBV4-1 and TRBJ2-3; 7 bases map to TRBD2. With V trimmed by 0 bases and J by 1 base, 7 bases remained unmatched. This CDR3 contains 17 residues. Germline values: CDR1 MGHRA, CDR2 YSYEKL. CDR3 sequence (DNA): TGCGCCAGCAGCCAAGATAGGCCTAGCGGTCGCACAGATACGCAGTATTTT. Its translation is CASSQDRPSGRTDTQYF.

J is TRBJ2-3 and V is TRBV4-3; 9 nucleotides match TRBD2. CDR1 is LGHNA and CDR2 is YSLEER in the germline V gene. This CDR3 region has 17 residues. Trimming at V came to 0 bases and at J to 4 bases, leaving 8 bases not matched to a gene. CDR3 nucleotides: TGCGCCAGCAGCCAAGATTCGTCTAGCGGGATACCAGATACGCAGTATTTT. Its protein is CASSQDSSSGIPDTQYF.

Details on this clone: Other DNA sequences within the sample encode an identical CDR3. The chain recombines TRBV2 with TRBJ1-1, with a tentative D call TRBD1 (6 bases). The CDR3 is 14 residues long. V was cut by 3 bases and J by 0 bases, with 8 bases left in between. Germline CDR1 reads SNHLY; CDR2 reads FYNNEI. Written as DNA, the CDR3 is TGTGCCAGCAGTGAGACAGGCTTGAACACTGAAGCTTTCTTT. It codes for CASSETGLNTEAFF.

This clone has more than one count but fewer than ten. The CDR3 reads CASSDRASGNTIYF. For the CDR3, the DNA is TGTGCCAGCAGCGACAGGGCCTCTGGAAACACCATATATTTT. The chain links TRBV7-9 to TRBJ1-3, with TRBD1 matching 7 bases. Trimming at V came to 5 bases and at J to 0 bases, leaving 1 base not matched to a gene. This CDR3 region has 14 residues. Germline V gives CDR1 SEHNR, CDR2 FQNEAQ (reference sequence).

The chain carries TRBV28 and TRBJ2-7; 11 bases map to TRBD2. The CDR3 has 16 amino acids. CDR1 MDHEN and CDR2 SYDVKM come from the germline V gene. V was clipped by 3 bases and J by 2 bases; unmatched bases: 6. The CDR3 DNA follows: TGTGCCAGCAGTTTCGGGACTAGCGGCAGAACCTACGAGCAGTACTTC. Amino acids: CASSFGTSGRTYEQYF.

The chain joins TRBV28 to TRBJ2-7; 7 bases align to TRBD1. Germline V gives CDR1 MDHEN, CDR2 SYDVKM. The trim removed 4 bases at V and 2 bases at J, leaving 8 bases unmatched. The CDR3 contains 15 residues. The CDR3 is CASSSPGQLPYEQYF. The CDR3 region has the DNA TGTGCCAGCAGTTCACCGGGACAGTTACCCTACGAGCAGTACTTC.

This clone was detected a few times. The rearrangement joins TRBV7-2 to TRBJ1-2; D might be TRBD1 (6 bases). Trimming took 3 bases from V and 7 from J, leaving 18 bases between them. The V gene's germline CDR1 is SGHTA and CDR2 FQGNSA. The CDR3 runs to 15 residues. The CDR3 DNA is TGTGCCAGCAGCTTCTTCCAGGGGTTGGAGTCTGGCTACACCTTC. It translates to CASSFFQGLESGYTF.

The CDR3 bases are TGTGCCAGCAGCCCCACACAGGGGTTGGGGGTATACGAGCAGTACTTC. As protein: CASSPTQGLGVYEQYF. The chain carries TRBV9 and TRBJ2-7, with 7 bases identical to TRBD1. V lost 4 bases and J lost 4; bases outside the gene matches: 14. This CDR3 spans 16 amino acids. Germline CDR1 SGDLS, CDR2 YYNGEE.

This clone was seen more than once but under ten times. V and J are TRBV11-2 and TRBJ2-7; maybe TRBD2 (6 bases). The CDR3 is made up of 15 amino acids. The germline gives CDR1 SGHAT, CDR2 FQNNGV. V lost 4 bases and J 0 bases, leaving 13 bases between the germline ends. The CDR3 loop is CASSSLEDYSYEQYF. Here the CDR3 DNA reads TGTGCCAGCAGCTCCCTAGAGGACTACTCCTACGAGCAGTACTTC. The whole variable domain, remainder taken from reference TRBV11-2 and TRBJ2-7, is EAGVAQSPRYKIIEKRQSVAFWCNPISGHATLYWYQQILGQGPKLLIQFQNNGVVDDSQLPKDRFSAERLKGVDSTLKIQPAKLEDSAVYLCASSSLEDYSYEQYFGPGTRLTVT.

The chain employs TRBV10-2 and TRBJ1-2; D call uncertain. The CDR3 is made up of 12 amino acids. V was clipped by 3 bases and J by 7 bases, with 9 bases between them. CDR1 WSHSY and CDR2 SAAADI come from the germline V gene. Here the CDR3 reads CASSEIGGGYTF. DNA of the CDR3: TGCGCCAGCAGTGAAATCGGAGGTGGCTACACCTTC.

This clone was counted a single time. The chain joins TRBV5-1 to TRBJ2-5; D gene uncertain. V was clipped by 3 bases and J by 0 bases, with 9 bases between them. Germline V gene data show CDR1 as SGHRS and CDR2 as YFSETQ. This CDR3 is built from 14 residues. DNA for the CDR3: TGCGCCAGCAGCTCGGACCCGTACCAAGAGACCCAGTACTTC. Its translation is CASSSDPYQETQYF.

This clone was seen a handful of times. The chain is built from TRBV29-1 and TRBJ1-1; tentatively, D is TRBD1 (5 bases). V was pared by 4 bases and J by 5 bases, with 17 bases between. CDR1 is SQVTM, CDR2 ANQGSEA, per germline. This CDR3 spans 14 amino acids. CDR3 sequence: CSVGVDRWGTEAFF. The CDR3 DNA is TGCAGCGTTGGAGTCGACCGGTGGGGGACTGAAGCTTTCTTT.

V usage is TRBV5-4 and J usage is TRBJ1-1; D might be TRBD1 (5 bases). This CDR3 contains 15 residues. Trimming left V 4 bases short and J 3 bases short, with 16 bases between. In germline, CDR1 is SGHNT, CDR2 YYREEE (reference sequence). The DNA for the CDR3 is TGTGCCAGCAGCCCGACAGCAGGTCGGGACACTGAAGCTTTCTTT. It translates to CASSPTAGRDTEAFF.

The CDR3 coding sequence is TGTGCCAGCACCATTCGGGGGGGGTTTTCCAAAAACATTCAGTACTTC. Translating gives CASTIRGGFSKNIQYF. The genes are TRBV28 and TRBJ2-4; 8 nucleotides align to TRBD2. Germline V gene sequence: CDR1 MDHEN, CDR2 SYDVKM. The CDR3 consists of 16 residues. V was pared by 7 bases and J by 2 bases, with 10 bases of the junction left unmatched.